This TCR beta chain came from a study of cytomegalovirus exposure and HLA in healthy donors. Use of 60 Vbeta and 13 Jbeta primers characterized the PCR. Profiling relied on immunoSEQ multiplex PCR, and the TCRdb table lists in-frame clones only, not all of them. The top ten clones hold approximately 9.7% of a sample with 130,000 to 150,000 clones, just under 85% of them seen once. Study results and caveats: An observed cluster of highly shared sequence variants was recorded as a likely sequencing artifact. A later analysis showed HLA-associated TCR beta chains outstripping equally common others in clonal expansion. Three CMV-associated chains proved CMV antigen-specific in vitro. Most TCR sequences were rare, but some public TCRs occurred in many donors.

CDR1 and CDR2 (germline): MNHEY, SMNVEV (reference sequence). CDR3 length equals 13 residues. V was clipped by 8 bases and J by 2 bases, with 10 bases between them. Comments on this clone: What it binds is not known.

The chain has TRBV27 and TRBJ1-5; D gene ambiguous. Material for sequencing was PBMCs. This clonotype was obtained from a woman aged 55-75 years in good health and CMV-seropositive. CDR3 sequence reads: CASGVGGNQPQHF. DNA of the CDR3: TGTGCCAGCGGGGTGGGAGGCAATCAGCCCCAGCATTTT.